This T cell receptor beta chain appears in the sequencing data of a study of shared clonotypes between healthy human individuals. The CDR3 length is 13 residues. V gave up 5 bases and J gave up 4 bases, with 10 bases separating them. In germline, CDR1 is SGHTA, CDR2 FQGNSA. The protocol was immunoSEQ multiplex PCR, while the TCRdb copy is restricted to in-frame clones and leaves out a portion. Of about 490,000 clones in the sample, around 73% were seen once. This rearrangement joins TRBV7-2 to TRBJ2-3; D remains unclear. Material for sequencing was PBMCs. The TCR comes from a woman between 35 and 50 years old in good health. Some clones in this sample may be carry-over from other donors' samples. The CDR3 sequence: CASSDNRADTQYF. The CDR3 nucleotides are TGTGCCAGCAGCGATAATCGGGCAGATACGCAGTATTTT.